Listed here are 31 T cell receptor beta chains from one sample, sequenced in a study of blood T cells in healthy people across ages. A second PCR of roughly 7 to 11 cycles used a sample-barcoded 5' primer and a J-beta primer mix. From the 5' RACE reads, TCRdb called clonotypes with MiXCR, one entry per CDR3 protein. The sample includes about 730,000 distinct CDR3 sequences, roughly 43% seen only once; the top ten take under 25%. The sequencing input was blood. The origin of the receptors is a woman aged 60-75 years in good health.

The chain joins TRBV7-8 to TRBJ2-3, with 10 bases fitting TRBD2. The ends lost 2 bases at V and 2 bases at J; junction bases unmatched: 4. The CDR3 contains 16 residues. Germline V gene sequence: CDR1 SGHVS, CDR2 FQNEAQ. The CDR3 DNA is TGTGCCAGCAGCTTACTAGCGGGGGCCACCACAGATACGCAGTATTTT. It encodes CASSLLAGATTDTQYF.

This chain connects TRBV2 to TRBJ1-2; D is ambiguous. The CDR3 extends over 13 amino acids. V lost 2 bases, J lost 0 bases, and 4 bases lay in between. Germline lookup yields CDR1 SNHLY and CDR2 FYNNEI. CDR3 coding DNA: TGTGCCAGCAGTGAACAGCCTAACTATGGCTACACCTTC. This codes for CASSEQPNYGYTF. The full variable domain, completed using reference TRBV2 and TRBJ1-2, is EPEVTQTPSHQVTQMGQEVILRCVPISNHLYFYWYRQILGQKVEFLVSFYNNEISEKSEIFDDQFSVERPDGSNFTLKIRSTKLEDSAMYFCASSEQPNYGYTFGSGTRLTVV.

About this clonotype itself: This may stem from a read error, because a much larger clone lies one nucleotide away. The gene calls are TRBV29-1 and TRBJ2-3, with D possibly matching TRBD2 (5 bases). Per the germline V gene, CDR1 is SQVTM and CDR2 is ANQGSEA. This CDR3 has 12 amino acids. CDR3 nucleotide sequence: TGCAGCGTGAGAGAGGGTCCAGATATGCAGTATTTT. Its translation: CSVREGPDMQYF.

This clonotype has only one observation. J is TRBJ2-3 and V is TRBV28; D possibly corresponds to TRBD2 (6 bases). The CDR3 has 14 residues. V lost 6 bases and J lost 0, with 10 bases in between. Germline loops: CDR1 MDHEN, CDR2 SYDVKM. The CDR3, as DNA: TGTGCCAGCAGCTCTAGCGACAGCACAGATACGCAGTATTTT. Translation: CASSSSDSTDTQYF.

The rearrangement links TRBV28 to TRBJ1-5; 9 bases match TRBD1. Losses at the gene ends were 5 bases for V and 5 bases for J; bases not matched to a gene: 10. The CDR3 is 16 amino acids. Germline V lookup: CDR1 MDHEN, CDR2 SYDVKM. Written as DNA, the CDR3 is TGTGCCAGCAGTGCAGGGACAGGGCTCCGACATCAGCCCCAGCATTTT. It specifies CASSAGTGLRHQPQHF.

A note on this clonotype: A read error may be the cause here, since a much bigger clone is one base away. The gene calls are TRBV12-3 or TRBV12-4 and TRBJ2-7, with TRBD2 matching over 9 bases. CDR3 length equals 14 residues. Germline trimming cut 5 bases from V and 2 bases from J; bases unmatched to any gene: 4. The CDR3 here is CASSLGLAPYEQYF. The DNA for the CDR3 is TGTGCCAGCAGTCTGGGACTAGCCCCCTACGAGCAGTACTTC.

The sample holds a few counts of this clonotype. This chain uses TRBV24-1 with TRBJ2-1, with D unclear. Germline CDR1 is KGHDR and CDR2 is SFDVKD. The CDR3 consists of 14 residues. Trimming removed 5 bases at V and 9 bases at J, with 16 bases between. CDR3 bases: TGTGCCACCAGTGTTCAGGTCGCTGGCGGTGAGCAGTTCTTC. This translates into CATSVQVAGGEQFF.

This chain links TRBV12-3 or TRBV12-4 with TRBJ1-1; D might be TRBD1 (5 bases). V lost 6 bases and J 11 bases, leaving 16 bases between the germline ends. The CDR3 has 12 residues. This CDR3 reads CASSHPGGDAFF. The CDR3 nucleotides are TGTGCCAGCAGCCACCCCGGGGGAGACGCTTTCTTT.

This sequence joins TRBV4-3 and TRBJ2-6, with 7 bases fitting TRBD1. J was trimmed by 0 bases and V by 1 base; bases with no gene match: 12. This CDR3 has 20 residues. The V gene's germline CDR1 is LGHNA and CDR2 YSLEER. CDR3 nucleotide sequence: TGCGCCAGCAGCCAAGGATTATTACAGGGGACACTCTCTGGGGCCAACGTCCTGACTTTC. Translating gives CASSQGLLQGTLSGANVLTF.

This chain uses TRBV24-1 with TRBJ2-5; TRBD2 matches 8 bases. V shed 5 bases, J shed 11 bases, and the junction held 15 bases outside the gene matches. CDR3 size: 15 residues. Germline CDR1 reads KGHDR; CDR2 reads SFDVKD. The CDR3 protein is CATSGSGLVIDEQYF. For the CDR3, the DNA is TGTGCCACCAGTGGGTCGGGACTAGTCATCGATGAGCAGTACTTC.

This chain uses TRBV3-1 with TRBJ2-7; a possible D gene is TRBD2 (7 bases). The V end lost 0 bases, the J end lost 2 bases, and 11 bases lay between the germline ends. CDR1 and CDR2 from the germline V gene are LGHDT and YNNKEL (reference sequence). The CDR3 is 15 amino acids. CDR3 protein: CASSQERGGTYEQYF. The CDR3 nucleotides read TGTGCCAGCAGCCAAGAAAGGGGGGGCACCTACGAGCAGTACTTC.

The genes are TRBV6-5 and TRBJ1-2; 7 bases align to TRBD1. CDR1 is MNHEY, CDR2 SVGAGI, per germline. The CDR3 length is 16 residues. With V trimmed by 5 bases and J by 1 base, 10 bases remained unmatched. CDR3 bases: TGTGCCAGCAGTAACGACCGGGACAGCGATAACTATGGCTACACCTTC. It yields the protein CASSNDRDSDNYGYTF.

At least ten counts were recorded for this clonotype. The chain carries TRBV5-1 and TRBJ2-5; a weak D match, TRBD2 (5 bases). The CDR3 loop spans 15 amino acids. V was cut by 4 bases and J by 2 bases, with 15 bases left in between. Germline V gives CDR1 SGHRS, CDR2 YFSETQ. CDR3 DNA sequence: TGCGCCAGCAGCCCACAGAGCGGATATCAAGAGACCCAGTACTTC. The encoded protein is CASSPQSGYQETQYF.

The chain joins TRBV12-3 or TRBV12-4 to TRBJ2-3; no firm D call. The CDR3 has 15 residues. V lost 7 bases and J lost 2, with 16 bases in between. CDR3 in DNA: TGTGCCAGCACCCAGTCTAGAGGCCACACAGATACGCAGTATTTT. Protein sequence: CASTQSRGHTDTQYF.

This clonotype was recorded at least ten times. The rearrangement joins TRBV24-1 to TRBJ2-1; D gene uncertain. The V end lost 4 bases, the J end lost 10 bases, and 7 bases lay between the germline ends. The CDR3 sequence is 11 residues long. CDR1 and CDR2 (germline): KGHDR, SFDVKD. The DNA for the CDR3 is TGTGCCACCAGTGACCTGGACGAGCAGTTCTTC. It translates to CATSDLDEQFF.

This chain joins TRBV6-1 and TRBJ2-1; tentatively, D is TRBD1 or TRBD2 (6 bases each). Germline CDR1 and CDR2: MNHNS and SASEGT. V was trimmed by 2 bases and J by 8 bases, leaving 22 bases between them. The CDR3 is made up of 17 amino acids. As DNA, the CDR3 is TGTGCCAGCAGTGAATGGAGGGGGGTAGAAAGTTTCTATGAGCAGTTCTTC. This gives the protein CASSEWRGVESFYEQFF.

V is TRBV7-2 and J is TRBJ1-1; D not resolved. The V gene lost 4 bases and the J gene lost 8 bases, with 14 bases spanning the gap. The germline gives CDR1 SGHTA, CDR2 FQGNSA. The CDR3 has 13 amino acids. CDR3: CASSSQPGGEAFF. CDR3 in DNA: TGTGCCAGCAGCTCGCAGCCCGGAGGGGAAGCTTTCTTT.

V and J are TRBV28 and TRBJ1-1; no definite D call. V dropped 5 bases and J dropped 0 bases, with 10 bases sitting between them. Germline CDR1 MDHEN, CDR2 SYDVKM. CDR3 length: 14 amino acids. CDR3 DNA: TGTGCCAGCAGTAGAACCCAGGTGAACACTGAAGCTTTCTTT. Translation: CASSRTQVNTEAFF.

This clonotype appeared a single time. V gene TRBV12-5 combines with J gene TRBJ2-7, with 7 bases matching TRBD1. Germline loops: CDR1 LGHNT, CDR2 FRNRAP. The CDR3 extends over 14 amino acids. The J segment lost 7 bases and the V segment lost 3 bases, leaving 9 bases of the junction unmatched. The CDR3 spells CASGFFQGGGEQYF. The CDR3 DNA reads TGTGCTAGTGGTTTCTTTCAAGGGGGCGGTGAGCAGTACTTC. The full variable domain, completed using reference TRBV12-5 and TRBJ2-7, is DARVTQTPRHKVTEMGQEVTMRCQPILGHNTVFWYRQTMMQGLELLAYFRNRAPLDDSGMPKDRFSAEMPDATLATLKIQPSEPRDSAVYFCASGFFQGGGEQYFGPGTRLTVT.

This clonotype showed up many times. The J gene is TRBJ2-1, the V gene TRBV7-2; weak D call: TRBD2 (6 bases). The CDR3 runs to 14 residues. V lost 3 bases and J 6 bases, leaving 12 bases between the germline ends. Germline CDR1 and CDR2: SGHTA and FQGNSA. The CDR3 sequence: CASSFKGGPNEQFF. The CDR3, as DNA: TGTGCCAGCAGCTTTAAGGGAGGACCCAATGAGCAGTTCTTC.

This clonotype was observed at least ten times. Germline is not matched at one junction end, which may reflect a read error. This chain links TRBV5-1 with TRBJ2-5; tentative D call: TRBD1 (5 bases). The CDR3 totals 13 residues. Germline V gene sequence: CDR1 SGHRS, CDR2 YFSETQ. The CDR3: CASSLGVQETQYF. The CDR3 DNA sequence: TGTGCCAGCAGCTTAGGGGTTCAAGAGACCCAGTACTTC.

This clonotype was recorded a few times. V gene TRBV11-2 combines with J gene TRBJ2-3; perhaps TRBD2 as D (5 bases). Trimming removed 0 bases at V and 10 bases at J, with 14 bases between. This CDR3 spans 14 amino acids. Germline V gene lookup returns CDR1 SGHAT and CDR2 FQNNGV. The CDR3 reads CASSLESGVRSQYF. CDR3 coding DNA: TGTGCCAGCAGCTTAGAGTCCGGGGTGAGGTCGCAGTATTTT.

This clonotype was recorded at least ten times. V gene TRBV29-1 combines with J gene TRBJ2-1, with D perhaps matching TRBD1 or TRBD2 (5 bases each). This CDR3 region has 12 residues. Germline CDR1 SQVTM, CDR2 ANQGSEA. Trimming removed 8 bases at V and 4 bases at J, with 12 bases between. DNA of the CDR3: TGCAGCACCCGGGACGGGTACAATGAGCAGTTCTTC. Its protein is CSTRDGYNEQFF.

The CDR3, as DNA: TGCAGCTACTCAGGTGACTCCTACGAGCAGTACTTC. As protein: CSYSGDSYEQYF. The chain recombines TRBV20-1 with TRBJ2-7; D gene ambiguous. Germline V gene data show CDR1 as DFQATT and CDR2 as SNEGSKA (reference sequence). This CDR3 has 12 amino acids.

This clonotype turned up a few times. V usage is TRBV27 and J usage is TRBJ2-1; perhaps TRBD2 as D (6 bases). Germline assignment: CDR1 MNHEY and CDR2 SMNVEV (reference sequence). The V end was cut by 5 bases, the J end by 8 bases, with 19 bases between. CDR3 size: 15 residues. CDR3 coding DNA: TGTGCCAGCAGTCCCTCTCGGTGGGGGGTCGATGAGCAGTTCTTC. It codes for CASSPSRWGVDEQFF.

This clonotype showed up just once. A much larger clone lies a single base off, so this may be a read error. The chain couples TRBV10-3 to TRBJ2-1, with 7 bases matching TRBD2. The CDR3 has 17 residues. V lost 2 bases to trimming and J lost 10 bases; unmatched junction nucleotides: 17. Germline values: CDR1 ENHRY, CDR2 SYGVKD. The CDR3 loop is CAISERVGSGSTYEQFF. CDR3 in DNA: TGTGCCATCAGTGAGCGGGTGGGTAGCGGGTCAACCTACGAGCAGTTCTTC.

This clonotype was seen once. The chain employs TRBV6-2 or TRBV6-3 and TRBJ1-2; D is undetermined. The germline V gene encodes CDR1 MNHEY and CDR2 SVGEGT. The CDR3 contains 14 residues. V was clipped by 5 bases and J by 8 bases, with 18 bases between them. Here the CDR3 DNA reads TGTGCCAGCAGTAGGCCCGGTAGACCGGCAGGCTACACCTTC. Amino acid sequence: CASSRPGRPAGYTF.

The chain links TRBV12-5 to TRBJ1-4, with D unresolved. The CDR3 consists of 13 residues. V was trimmed by 1 base and J by 8 bases, leaving 8 bases between them. Germline lookup yields CDR1 LGHNT and CDR2 FRNRAP. The chain's CDR3 is CASGLGAGEKLFF. The CDR3 DNA is TGTGCTAGTGGTTTGGGTGCGGGCGAAAAACTGTTTTTT.

Comments on this clonotype: One base away lies a much larger clone, so this may be a sequencing read error. This rearrangement joins TRBV7-2 to TRBJ2-5, with D perhaps matching TRBD1 or TRBD2 (6 bases each). The CDR3 runs to 14 residues. Germline values: CDR1 SGHTA, CDR2 FQGNSA. Trimming stripped 4 bases from V and 9 bases from J, with 18 bases between. The CDR3 sequence is CASSSQGGEEAQYF. CDR3 DNA: TGTGCCAGCAGCTCACAGGGTGGGGAGGAGGCCCAGTACTTC.

This clonotype was seen just once. This chain uses TRBV6-2 or TRBV6-3 with TRBJ2-5; D is ambiguous. The CDR3 sequence is 14 residues long. Trimming left V 7 bases short and J 11 bases short, with 23 bases between. From germline, CDR1 is MNHEY and CDR2 SVGEGT. CDR3 residues: CASTRSTLSYKQYF. In nucleotides, the CDR3 is TGTGCCAGCACCCGGAGCACTTTAAGCTACAAGCAGTACTTC.

There are a few counts of this clonotype. V is TRBV12-3 or TRBV12-4 and J is TRBJ2-5; 8 nucleotides match TRBD2. The CDR3 has 14 amino acids. V was pared by 6 bases and J by 5 bases, with 8 bases of the junction left unmatched. CDR3 sequence: CASSPGLAWETQYF. Here the CDR3 DNA reads TGTGCCAGCAGCCCCGGACTAGCATGGGAGACCCAGTACTTC.